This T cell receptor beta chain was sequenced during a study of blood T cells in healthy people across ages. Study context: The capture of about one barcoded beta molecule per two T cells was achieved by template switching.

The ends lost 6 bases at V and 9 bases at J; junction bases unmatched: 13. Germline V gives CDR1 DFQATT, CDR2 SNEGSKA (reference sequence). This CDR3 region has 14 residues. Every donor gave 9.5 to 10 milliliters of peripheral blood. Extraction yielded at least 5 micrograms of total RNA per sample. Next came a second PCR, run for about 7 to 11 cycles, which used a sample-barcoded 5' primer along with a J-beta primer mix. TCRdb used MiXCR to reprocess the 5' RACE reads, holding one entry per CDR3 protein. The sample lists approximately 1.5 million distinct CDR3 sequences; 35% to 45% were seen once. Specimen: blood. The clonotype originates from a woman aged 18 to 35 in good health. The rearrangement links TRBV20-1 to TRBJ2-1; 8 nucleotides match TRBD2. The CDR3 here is CSAIGGGGSFEQFF. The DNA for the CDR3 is TGCAGTGCGATCGGTGGCGGGGGGTCATTTGAGCAGTTCTTC.